This T cell receptor beta chain derives from a study of blood T cell repertoires in COVID-19. Turning to the study itself: Samples came from the United States, Italy and Spain, spanning acute and convalescent COVID-19. Nucleic acid was either cDNA or gDNA, and it came from T cells, B-cell-depleted T cells, or PBMCs.

Original handling: Estimated nucleated cell counts came from reference gene primer amplification. The repertoire was sequenced with immunoSEQ multiplex PCR; TCRdb's copy has only in-frame clones and lacks some. That table is the source of V, J and clone size, and D and trimming were worked out from the DNA. The top ten clones hold approximately 1% of a sample with around 380,000 clones, approximately 77% of them seen once. This clone was counted ten times or more. The V and J ends lost 6 bases and 4 bases respectively, with 15 bases between them. From germline, CDR1 is LGHNA and CDR2 YNFKEQ. This CDR3 spans 15 amino acids.

The rearrangement joins TRBV4-2 to TRBJ2-2; D is perhaps TRBD2 (5 bases). Sequences were obtained from peripheral blood. The clonotype was recovered from a human donor with acute or convalescent COVID-19. The donor label of this sample is uncertain. CDR3 bases: TGTGCCAGCAGACACCAGGAGAGCGGCACCGGGGAGCTGTTTTTT. Its translation: CASRHQESGTGELFF.